The clone carrying this T cell receptor (beta chain) showed up many times. As yet, its antigen is unknown. The authors obtained PBMCs from about 9.5 ml of fresh peripheral blood. The CDR3 is made up of 13 amino acids. V was cut by 4 bases and J by 0 bases, with 6 bases left in between. CDR1 and CDR2 from the germline V gene are SGHTA and FQGNSA. Amplification yielded TCR beta CDR3 regions, with RNA transcripts as the source. HTBI primers were employed in a first-round RT-PCR of the TCR CDR3. Each CDR3 protein gets one entry after TCRdb re-called the multiplex PCR reads with MiXCR. The sample lists about 720,000 distinct CDR3 sequences; roughly a sixth were seen once. This entry belongs to a study of T cells in Graves' hyperthyroidism and ophthalmopathy. Study-wide points: Ophthalmopathy could be told apart from stable hyperthyroidism with a 13 V-J model. With a median lead of roughly 6.2 months before onset, the model predicted ophthalmopathy.

Sequencing used blood. The TCR sequence derives from a woman between 45 and 60 years old with Graves' hyperthyroidism that later progressed to Graves' ophthalmopathy. This sequence joins TRBV7-2 and TRBJ1-1; no clear D. This CDR3 is CASSYTVNTEAFF. The CDR3 DNA follows: TGTGCCAGCAGCTACACAGTGAACACTGAAGCTTTCTTT.